The 15 T cell receptor beta chains in this list originate from one sample, sequenced in a study of blood T cell repertoires in COVID-19. Profiling relied on immunoSEQ multiplex PCR, and the TCRdb table lists in-frame clones only, not all of them. The sample yields about 380,000 clones, 90% seen once. Sequencing was performed on peripheral blood. Every receptor here comes from a man between 18 and 35 years old with active or convalescent COVID-19.

The V call is TRBV24-1, the J call TRBJ1-3; D gene ambiguous. Germline CDR1 KGHDR, CDR2 SFDVKD. V gave up 3 bases and J gave up 0 bases, with 11 bases separating them. This CDR3 is 16 amino acids long. This CDR3 reads CATSDGSSFSGNTIYF. In DNA form, the CDR3 reads TGTGCCACCAGTGATGGTAGTTCCTTCTCTGGAAACACCATATATTTT.

The rearrangement uses TRBV21-1 and TRBJ2-1; whether TRBD2, the table's D call, matches the DNA was not checked. TRBV21-1 is annotated as a pseudogene. The CDR3 runs 15 residues. In nucleotides, the CDR3 is TGTGCCAGCACTTGGGGGGGGCCTGGGGAAAATGAGCAGTTCTTC. Translated: CASTWGGPGENEQFF.

V gene TRBV7-2 combines with J gene TRBJ2-1; weak D call: TRBD1 (6 bases). Trimming shortened V by 1 base and J by 4 bases, and 11 bases separated the two germline ends. Germline CDR1 and CDR2: SGHTA and FQGNSA. The CDR3 extends over 15 amino acids. CDR3 amino acids: CASSLDQGIYNEQFF. For the CDR3, the DNA is TGTGCCAGCAGCTTAGACCAGGGGATTTACAATGAGCAGTTCTTC.

The genes are TRBV5-6 and TRBJ1-1; perhaps TRBD1 as D (6 bases). The CDR3 covers 15 residues. V lost 4 bases and J 1 base, leaving 14 bases between the germline ends. Germline V gene lookup returns CDR1 SGHDT and CDR2 YYEEEE. CDR3 nucleotides: TGTGCCAGCAGCCCCCGAGGGGGGGGGAACACTGAAGCTTTCTTT. Its translation: CASSPRGGGNTEAFF.

The V gene is TRBV5-1, the J gene TRBJ2-5; D might be TRBD2 (7 bases). Trimming took 4 bases from V and 6 from J, leaving 16 bases between them. Germline lookup yields CDR1 SGHRS and CDR2 YFSETQ. This CDR3 spans 14 amino acids. CDR3 in DNA: TGCGCCAGCAGCCCCTCGGGGGGCCTGAAGACCCAGTACTTC. It is translated as CASSPSGGLKTQYF.

The J gene is TRBJ2-5, the V gene TRBV4-1; TRBD1 aligns across 7 bases. In germline, CDR1 is MGHRA, CDR2 YSYEKL. J was trimmed by 4 bases and V by 4 bases; bases with no gene match: 9. The CDR3 covers 15 residues. The CDR3 DNA sequence: TGCGCCAGCAGCCGAACTACAGGGGAACGAGAGACCCAGTACTTC. Amino acids: CASSRTTGERETQYF.

Only one count was recorded for this clone. The V and J genes are TRBV9 and TRBJ2-5; 9 positions match TRBD1. CDR3 length: 15 residues. Trimming cost V 4 bases and J 2 bases; bases outside gene matches: 6. The V gene's germline CDR1 is SGDLS and CDR2 YYNGEE. CDR3 sequence (DNA): TGTGCCAGCAGCACCTCGGACAGGGGTCAAGAGACCCAGTACTTC. It translates to CASSTSDRGQETQYF.

The chain joins TRBV14 to TRBJ1-2, with D possibly TRBD1 on 5 matching bases. Trimming took 1 base from V and 4 from J, leaving 13 bases between them. The CDR3 covers 15 residues. Germline V gives CDR1 SGHDN, CDR2 FVKESK. The CDR3, as DNA: TGTGCCAGCAGCCAAGGGGAATTCAGGGCCTATGGCTACACCTTC. It codes for CASSQGEFRAYGYTF. The full variable domain, completed using reference TRBV14 and TRBJ1-2, is EAGVTQFPSHSVIEKGQTVTLRCDPISGHDNLYWYRRVMGKEIKFLLHFVKESKQDESGMPNNRFLAERTGGTYSTLKVQPAELEDSGVYFCASSQGEFRAYGYTFGSGTRLTVV.

V and J are TRBV19 and TRBJ2-1; 8 nucleotides match TRBD1. The germline gives CDR1 LNHDA, CDR2 SQIVND (reference sequence). The V segment lost 3 bases and the J segment 7 bases; nucleotides outside the gene matches: 5. This CDR3 has 14 amino acids. The CDR3 loop reads CASSMHRGRNEQFF. In DNA form, the CDR3 reads TGTGCCAGTAGTATGCACAGGGGGAGAAATGAGCAGTTCTTC.

This chain joins TRBV6-5 and TRBJ1-4; D may be TRBD1 (5 bases). V shed 5 bases and J shed 5 bases, with 12 bases lying between them. The CDR3 runs to 14 residues. The germline V gene has CDR1 MNHEY and CDR2 SVGAGI. The CDR3 DNA reads as TGTGCCAGCAGTCTCAGGGAAGGGAATGAAAAACTGTTTTTT. It specifies CASSLREGNEKLFF.

This rearrangement joins TRBV6-5 to TRBJ1-3; TRBD1 agrees at 9 bases. CDR3 length: 15 amino acids. Germline-derived CDR1 and CDR2 are MNHEY and SVGAGI. V shed 0 bases and J 7 bases; nucleotides not matched to a gene: 4. The CDR3 loop reads CASSYSTGGGNTIYF. The DNA for the CDR3 is TGTGCCAGCAGTTACTCTACAGGGGGCGGGAACACCATATATTTT.

The chain uses TRBV19 and TRBJ1-1, with D hard to call. This CDR3 has 12 residues. V was pared by 7 bases and J by 6 bases, with 12 bases between. Germline loops: CDR1 LNHDA, CDR2 SQIVND (reference sequence). CDR3 amino acids: CASKDAGPEAFF. Here the CDR3 DNA reads TGTGCCAGTAAGGACGCGGGCCCTGAAGCTTTCTTT.

The rearrangement joins TRBV7-6 to TRBJ2-5, with D possibly TRBD1 on 6 matching bases. Trimming shortened V by 3 bases and J by 2 bases, and 13 bases separated the two germline ends. CDR3 size: 15 residues. Germline-derived CDR1 and CDR2 are SGHVS and FNYEAQ. CDR3 DNA sequence: TGTGCCAGCAGCTTTACTGCAGGGGAGCAAGAGACCCAGTACTTC. This translates into CASSFTAGEQETQYF.

This clone was observed a single time. This sequence joins TRBV2 and TRBJ1-1, with D possibly matching TRBD1 (5 bases). This CDR3 has 14 amino acids. V was trimmed by 4 bases and J by 2 bases, leaving 11 bases between them. Germline-derived CDR1 and CDR2 are SNHLY and FYNNEI. The CDR3 loop reads CASSARGGNTEAFF. The CDR3 DNA reads as TGTGCCAGCAGTGCAAGGGGCGGTAACACTGAAGCTTTCTTT.

The gene calls are TRBV5-6 and TRBJ2-7, with a weak D call TRBD1 (5 bases). CDR3 length equals 15 residues. Trimming removed 3 bases at V and 2 bases at J, with 15 bases between. The germline V gene has CDR1 SGHDT and CDR2 YYEEEE. The CDR3 loop is CASSSRSGPAYEQYF. The CDR3 DNA reads as TGTGCCAGCAGCTCCCGGTCAGGGCCAGCCTACGAGCAGTACTTC.